Listed below are T cell receptor beta chains from one sample, sequenced in a study of cytomegalovirus exposure and HLA in healthy donors. Method: immunoSEQ multiplex PCR; TCRdb's copy keeps in-frame clones and lacks some. This sample has 230,000 or so clones, with almost 90% found just once. Sequencing used PBMCs. The receptors derive from a woman aged 18-30 years in good health and CMV-seronegative. Each CDR3 is given with its conserved first and last residue. A D gene is named only where the DNA matches it firmly. Part of the rows lack a size; the others show once, few, many or a class for expanded clones.

TRBD2,TRBV5-1,NA,TRBJ2-1,TGCGCCAGCAGCATTAATAGCGGGACGACGAATGAGCAGTTCTTC,CASSINSGTTNEQFF
NA,TRBV4-1,NA,TRBJ2-5,TGCGCCAGCAGCCAACATGGGCAGAGCCAAGAGACCCAGTACTTC,CASSQHGQSQETQYF
NA,TRBV10-1,NA,TRBJ2-2,TGCGCCAGCAGTGACTCAGGCAACGGGGAGCTGTTTTTT,CASSDSGNGELFF
TRBD1,TRBV5-1,NA,TRBJ2-7,TGCGCCAGCCGCCTCTCGACAGGGAAGGAGCAGTACTTC,CASRLSTGKEQYF
NA,TRBV27,NA,TRBJ2-7,TGTGCCAGCATCCCGAGGGTGGACCTCTCCTACGAGCAGTACTTC,CASIPRVDLSYEQYF
NA,TRBV5-1,NA,TRBJ2-1,TGCGCCAGCAGCCAAGACAACCCCTACAATGAGCAGTTCTTC,CASSQDNPYNEQFF
NA,TRBV27,once,TRBJ2-2,TGTGCCAGCAGTTTAACGCGGGCGGGGACCGGGGAGCTGTTTTTT,CASSLTRAGTGELFF
NA,TRBV13,NA,TRBJ2-1,TGTGCCAGCAGCTCCCAGGGAAACAATGAGCAGTTCTTC,CASSSQGNNEQFF
NA,TRBV7-3,few,TRBJ2-1,TGTGCCAGCAGCCAAGAATCTACCAATGAGCAGTTCTTC,CASSQESTNEQFF
TRBD1,TRBV28,few,TRBJ1-2,TGTGCCACCCTGGGACAGGGCAGAAATGGCTACACCTTC,CATLGQGRNGYTF
TRBD2,TRBV27,NA,TRBJ2-3,TGTGCCAGCAGTTTAGGGGGCGGGAGGGCGGATACGCAGTATTTT,CASSLGGGRADTQYF
NA,TRBV28,NA,TRBJ2-1,TGTGCCAGCAGTTTATTAGCGTCTAGCTCCTACAATGAGCAGTTCTTC,CASSLLASSSYNEQFF
TRBD2,TRBV5-1,NA,TRBJ2-1,TGCGCCAGCAGCTGGGGACTAGCGGGAGAAGTTGAGCAGTTCTTC,CASSWGLAGEVEQFF
NA,TRBV25-1,NA,TRBJ1-2,TGTGCCAGCGGGGAGAACGGGGGCTATGGCTACACCTTC,CASGENGGYGYTF
NA,TRBV4-2,NA,TRBJ1-1,TGTGCCAGCAGCCGCGCTCTCCTCGACAGGTCCAACACTGAAGCTTTCTTT,CASSRALLDRSNTEAFF
TRBD1,TRBV29-1,NA,TRBJ1-2,TGCAGCGCCTCGACAGGGAATGGAGGGGGCTACACCTTC,CSASTGNGGGYTF
TRBD1,TRBV5-1,NA,TRBJ1-2,TGCGCCAGCAGCCCCCCCTGGGGACAGGGCAACTATGGCTACACCTTC,CASSPPWGQGNYGYTF
TRBD1,TRBV10-3,NA,TRBJ1-2,TGTGCCATCAGTGGACCCTCGGGACAGACAGATAACTATGGCTACACCTTC,CAISGPSGQTDNYGYTF
NA,TRBV5-4,NA,TRBJ2-2,TGTGCCAGCAGCTTGAGCGGAGCCAACACCGGGGAGCTGTTTTTT,CASSLSGANTGELFF
TRBD1,TRBV18,NA,TRBJ1-2,TGTGCCAGCTCAACTAACGCCGGGACAGGGGGTACCGGTGTATATGGCTACACCTTC,CASSTNAGTGGTGVYGYTF
TRBD1,TRBV10-3,NA,TRBJ1-3,TGTGCCATCACGCGGACAGGGGGAAACACCATATATTTT,CAITRTGGNTIYF
NA,TRBV6-4,few,TRBJ2-7,TGTGCCAGCAGTGACTCGGACAGAGCCTACGAGCAGTACTTC,CASSDSDRAYEQYF
TRBD1,TRBV27,NA,TRBJ2-7,TGTGCCAGCAGTCTGGGCACAGGGGGCGAGCAGTACTTC,CASSLGTGGEQYF
NA,TRBV9,once,TRBJ2-1,TGTGCCAGCAGCGTAGCCCCGAGATCGGACAATGAGCAGTTCTTC,CASSVAPRSDNEQFF
TRBD1,TRBV4-3,NA,TRBJ2-5,TGCGCCAGCAGCCCGCAGCGGACAGGGGGTGAAGAGACCCAGTACTTC,CASSPQRTGGEETQYF
NA,TRBV6-6,NA,TRBJ2-5,TGTGCCAGCAAACGGAGCGAAGTGGAGACCCAGTACTTC,CASKRSEVETQYF
TRBD2,TRBV30,NA,TRBJ2-7,TGTGCCTGGGCCAAGTTGAGACTAGCGGGAGGCACGGGGCTCCACGAGCAGTACTTC,CAWAKLRLAGGTGLHEQYF
TRBD1,TRBV5-1,NA,TRBJ2-7,TGCGCCAGCAGCCTCGGGACAGCCTCCTACGAGCAGTACTTC,CASSLGTASYEQYF
NA,TRBV2,NA,TRBJ2-7,TGTGCCAGCAGTGAACAGGGGAGACTCTCCTACGAGCAGTACTTC,CASSEQGRLSYEQYF
NA,TRBV1,NA,TRBJ2-1,TGCACCAGCAGTGTTCCCTGGCCCTACAATGAGCAGTTCTTC,CTSSVPWPYNEQFF
TRBD2,TRBV6-5,NA,TRBJ2-1,TGTGCCAGCAGGGGACTAGCGCACGACAATGAGCAGTTCTTC,CASRGLAHDNEQFF
NA,TRBV9,NA,TRBJ1-3,TGTGCCAGCAGCGTAGGGGAGGCTGGAAACACCATATATTTT,CASSVGEAGNTIYF
TRBD1,TRBV27,once,TRBJ2-5,TGTGCCAGCAGCCCCAGGACAGGGATCGGGGAGACCCAGTACTTC,CASSPRTGIGETQYF
NA,TRBV7-9,NA,TRBJ2-7,TGTGCCAGCAGCCCACCCCAGGGTTCTGGATACGAGCAGTACTTC,CASSPPQGSGYEQYF
TRBD2,TRBV6-6,NA,TRBJ2-3,TGTGCCAGCAGTTACGGGACTAGCGGTCCCACAGATACGCAGTATTTT,CASSYGTSGPTDTQYF
TRBD1,TRBV2,NA,TRBJ1-4,TGTGCCAGCAGTACCGACAGGGTCGCTGAAAAACTGTTTTTT,CASSTDRVAEKLFF
TRBD1,TRBV23-1,NA,TRBJ2-2,TGCGCCAGCAGTCACGCCTTCCGGAACCCGAGCGCCGGCAGGAACAGGGGGCTGTTTTTT,CASSHAFRNPSAGRNRGLFF
NA,TRBV9,NA,TRBJ2-7,TGTGCCAGCAGCGTAGAAGACTCCCTCTCCTACGAGCAGTACTTC,CASSVEDSLSYEQYF
TRBD1,TRBV7-2,NA,TRBJ2-7,TGTGCCAGCAGCTTAGACCAGGGGGCCTACGAGCAGTACTTC,CASSLDQGAYEQYF
TRBD2,TRBV23-1,few,TRBJ2-7,TGCGCCGTATCTTCGGGGACTAGCGGATACGAGCAGTACTTC,CAVSSGTSGYEQYF
NA,TRBV28,NA,TRBJ2-1,TGTGCCAGCAGTCCTGTGGGTCGAGGACTGTACAATGAGCAGTTCTTC,CASSPVGRGLYNEQFF
TRBD2,TRBV15,NA,TRBJ2-1,TGTGCCACCAGCACGCCCCCGGGAGGAGAGCAGTTCTTC,CATSTPPGGEQFF
NA,TRBV6-1,NA,TRBJ2-3,TGTGCCAGCAGTGGAAGGCGCGGCAGCACAGATACGCAGTATTTT,CASSGRRGSTDTQYF
NA,TRBV28,NA,TRBJ2-7,TGTGCCAGCAGCAATAACCGGGATTTCGAGCAGTACTTC,CASSNNRDFEQYF
NA,TRBV28,NA,TRBJ1-1,TGTGCCAGCAGGCGAGGAGAGGGCACTGAAGCTTTCTTT,CASRRGEGTEAFF
TRBD2,TRBV28,NA,TRBJ2-3,TGTGCCAGCAGGGATACTAGCGGGATAGGTGGTACGCAGTATTTT,CASRDTSGIGGTQYF
TRBD2,TRBV2,once,TRBJ2-7,TGTGCCAGCAGTCCCCATAGGGGACTAGCGGGAGTTGGCGAGCAGTACTTC,CASSPHRGLAGVGEQYF
NA,TRBV2,NA,TRBJ2-3,TGTGCCAGCAGTGAATTCAGGGCAGGGGCGGGAGATACGCAGTATTTT,CASSEFRAGAGDTQYF
NA,TRBV28,NA,TRBJ1-1,TGTGCCAGCAGTACGGGGGACACTGAAGCTTTCTTT,CASSTGDTEAFF
TRBD2,TRBV5-1,NA,TRBJ2-5,TGCGCCAGCATTAGGGGCGGGAGGGCCTCAGAAGAGACCCAGTACTTC,CASIRGGRASEETQYF
NA,TRBV19,NA,TRBJ1-2,TGTGCCAGTAGTATGAACAGAAACTATGGCTACACCTTC,CASSMNRNYGYTF
NA,TRBV6-5,NA,TRBJ1-5,TGTGCCAGCAAAACGGGGGAGAGCCAGCCCCAGCATTTT,CASKTGESQPQHF